A selection of T cell receptor beta chains follows, all from one sample in a study of blood T cells in healthy people across ages. Each CDR3 protein gets one entry after TCRdb re-called the 5' RACE reads with MiXCR. The sample lists 790,000 or so distinct CDR3 sequences, roughly 56% seen once, with around 25% in the top ten. Material for sequencing was blood. All receptors derive from a man aged 35 to 55 in good health. The CDR3 runs from the conserved cysteine through the conserved F or W. A D gene is named only where the DNA matches it firmly. Rows may omit the clone size; those that give it use once, few, many or a size class.

J gene: TRBJ2-7; clone size: once; V gene: TRBV5-1; D gene: -; CDR3 DNA: TGCGCCAGCAGCTTTGGGTTAGCCGGGTCCCTGAGCGAGCAGTACTTC; CDR3 protein: CASSFGLAGSLSEQYF
J gene: TRBJ2-6; clone size: once; V gene: TRBV25-1; D gene: TRBD1; CDR3 DNA: TGTGCCGGCAGCGTCGATGATTTCCGGGACAGGGGGCATGGGGCCAACGTCCTGACTTTC; CDR3 protein: CAGSVDDFRDRGHGANVLTF
J gene: TRBJ1-2; clone size: -; V gene: TRBV13; D gene: -; CDR3 DNA: TGTGCCAGCAGCACAAGGACAGATTTCGGCTACACCTTC; CDR3 protein: CASSTRTDFGYTF
J gene: TRBJ2-1; clone size: -; V gene: TRBV27; D gene: -; CDR3 DNA: TGTGCCAGCAGTAGCGGTCTAATGGGGGGCCCACTGGTCAATGAGCAGTTCTTC; CDR3 protein: CASSSGLMGGPLVNEQFF
J gene: TRBJ2-3; clone size: few; V gene: TRBV2; D gene: TRBD1; CDR3 DNA: TGTGCCAGTCGGACAGGCCGCACAGATACGCAGTATTTT; CDR3 protein: CASRTGRTDTQYF
J gene: TRBJ2-7; clone size: -; V gene: TRBV4-1; D gene: TRBD1; CDR3 DNA: TGCGCCAGCAGCCGGATCGTCCTCTTAGGGGGCGGAGAGAGGGAGCAGTACTTC; CDR3 protein: CASSRIVLLGGGEREQYF
J gene: TRBJ2-3; clone size: many; V gene: TRBV4-3; D gene: TRBD1; CDR3 DNA: TGCGCCAGCAGCCAAGAGGGACAGGGCACAGATACGCAGTATTTT; CDR3 protein: CASSQEGQGTDTQYF
J gene: TRBJ1-2; clone size: -; V gene: TRBV29-1; D gene: -; CDR3 DNA: TGCAGCGCCGCCATGGACACCTCTTTGAGTGGCTACACCTTC; CDR3 protein: CSAAMDTSLSGYTF
J gene: TRBJ1-1; clone size: -; V gene: TRBV27; D gene: -; CDR3 DNA: TGTGCCAGCAGTGTCTATGGGGGGCGACAGGAGACTGAAGCTTTCTTT; CDR3 protein: CASSVYGGRQETEAFF
J gene: TRBJ1-2; clone size: -; V gene: TRBV29-1; D gene: -; CDR3 DNA: TGCAGCGTCCCAACAGTCAACTATGGCTACACCTTC; CDR3 protein: CSVPTVNYGYTF
J gene: TRBJ2-6; clone size: few; V gene: TRBV15; D gene: -; CDR3 DNA: TGTGCCACCAGCAGAGTTCGGGGATCTGTCCCTGGGGCCAACGTCCTGACTTTC; CDR3 protein: CATSRVRGSVPGANVLTF
J gene: TRBJ2-7; clone size: few; V gene: TRBV6-2/TRBV6-3; D gene: -; CDR3 DNA: TGTGCCAGCAGTTACTCGGGGGCGAAGTCCTACGAGCAGTACTTC; CDR3 protein: CASSYSGAKSYEQYF
J gene: TRBJ2-3; clone size: -; V gene: TRBV20-1; D gene: TRBD1; CDR3 DNA: TGCAGTGCTGGGCCCGGGACAGGGAACCCCACAGATACGCAGTATTTT; CDR3 protein: CSAGPGTGNPTDTQYF
J gene: TRBJ2-7; clone size: -; V gene: TRBV7-2; D gene: -; CDR3 DNA: TGTGCCAGTAGCGTCACCGGGACTCCAGGCTACGAGCAGTACTTC; CDR3 protein: CASSVTGTPGYEQYF
J gene: TRBJ2-5; clone size: -; V gene: TRBV27; D gene: TRBD2; CDR3 DNA: TGTGCCAGCAGTTACCTGCCCGGGAGGCAAGAGACCCAGTACTTC; CDR3 protein: CASSYLPGRQETQYF
J gene: TRBJ2-5; clone size: -; V gene: TRBV4-3; D gene: TRBD1; CDR3 DNA: TGCGCCAGCAGCCAGGGGACAGGGAACATCCAAGAGACCCAGTACTTC; CDR3 protein: CASSQGTGNIQETQYF
J gene: TRBJ2-4; clone size: -; V gene: TRBV28; D gene: -; CDR3 DNA: TGTGCCAGCACCTTAGGGAGAGGGCGCGTAGCCAAAAACATTCAGTACTTC; CDR3 protein: CASTLGRGRVAKNIQYF
J gene: TRBJ2-5; clone size: few; V gene: TRBV15; D gene: -; CDR3 DNA: TGTGCCACCAGCAGAGCGGGTCAAGAGACCCAGTACTTC; CDR3 protein: CATSRAGQETQYF
J gene: TRBJ2-7; clone size: -; V gene: TRBV12-5; D gene: -; CDR3 DNA: TGTGCTAGTGGTGCTCCAGGTATCGACGAGCAGTACTTC; CDR3 protein: CASGAPGIDEQYF
J gene: TRBJ2-1; clone size: -; V gene: TRBV29-1; D gene: TRBD1; CDR3 DNA: TGCAGCGTTTTCAGGGGGTCCTACAATGAGCAGTTCTTC; CDR3 protein: CSVFRGSYNEQFF
J gene: TRBJ1-1; clone size: -; V gene: TRBV14; D gene: -; CDR3 DNA: TGTGCCAGCAGCCACGACGACCACAGGAACACTGAAGCTTTCTTT; CDR3 protein: CASSHDDHRNTEAFF
J gene: TRBJ1-2; clone size: -; V gene: TRBV9; D gene: -; CDR3 DNA: TGTGCCAGCAGCGTAGGGCTGGTAGGCTACACCTTC; CDR3 protein: CASSVGLVGYTF
J gene: TRBJ2-1; clone size: -; V gene: TRBV4-2; D gene: -; CDR3 DNA: TGTGCCAGCAGCCAGGAGGGGATGGCGGGCTACAATGAGCAGTTCTTC; CDR3 protein: CASSQEGMAGYNEQFF
J gene: TRBJ2-1; clone size: few; V gene: TRBV28; D gene: TRBD1; CDR3 DNA: TGTGCCACGACAGGGGGCTCTGAGCAGTTCTTC; CDR3 protein: CATTGGSEQFF
J gene: TRBJ2-1; clone size: -; V gene: TRBV24-1; D gene: -; CDR3 DNA: TGTGCCACCAGCAGCAATGAGCAGTTCTTC; CDR3 protein: CATSSNEQFF
J gene: TRBJ1-5; clone size: -; V gene: TRBV29-1; D gene: -; CDR3 DNA: TGCAGCGTTCGTGAGAAAAGCAATCAGCCCCAGCATTTT; CDR3 protein: CSVREKSNQPQHF
J gene: TRBJ2-5; clone size: -; V gene: TRBV7-9; D gene: TRBD1; CDR3 DNA: TGTGCCAGCAGTTCCCACAGGGGATCGCAAGAGACCCAGTACTTC; CDR3 protein: CASSSHRGSQETQYF
J gene: TRBJ2-7; clone size: -; V gene: TRBV12-3/TRBV12-4; D gene: TRBD1; CDR3 DNA: TGTGCCAGTCGGGTGGGGGGACAGGGGATAGATGAGCAGTACTTC; CDR3 protein: CASRVGGQGIDEQYF